Following are 16 T cell receptor beta chains from one sample sequenced in a study of T-cell memory formation after mild COVID-19. TCRdb re-called the 5' RACE reads with MiXCR, one entry per CDR3 protein. The sample includes 250,000 to 300,000 distinct CDR3 sequences, 8% to 10% of them seen just once. The sample taken for sequencing was PBMCs or a T cell subset sorted from them (not recorded which). These receptors originate from a man between 18 and 29 years old who had mild COVID-19 (a few samples of this study predate the infection). Cell type and time point are not known.

There are many counts of this clonotype. V is TRBV2 and J is TRBJ2-1; D may be TRBD1 (6 bases). Germline V lookup: CDR1 SNHLY, CDR2 FYNNEI. V was clipped by 4 bases and J by 1 base, with 8 bases between them. The CDR3 totals 14 residues. The CDR3 sequence is CASSVRGSYNEQFF. CDR3 coding DNA: TGTGCCAGCAGTGTCAGGGGATCCTACAATGAGCAGTTCTTC.

This clonotype appeared a few times. J is TRBJ2-6 and V is TRBV3-1, with D hard to call. Looked up from germline, CDR1 is LGHDT and CDR2 is YNNKEL (reference sequence). There are 14 residues in the CDR3. Trimming shortened V by 3 bases and J by 2 bases, and 5 bases separated the two germline ends. The CDR3 spells CASSHSAGANVLTF. The CDR3 DNA is TGTGCCAGCAGCCACTCCGCTGGGGCCAACGTCCTGACTTTC.

This clonotype was counted only a few times. The V call is TRBV20-1, the J call TRBJ2-3; maybe TRBD1 (6 bases). Deletions cut 6 bases from V and 2 bases from J, with 21 bases between. Germline V lookup: CDR1 DFQATT, CDR2 SNEGSKA (reference sequence). The length of the CDR3 is 16 residues. CDR3 in amino acids: CSAPDRGRGYTDTQYF. CDR3 nucleotides: TGCAGTGCCCCGGATAGGGGCAGGGGCTACACAGATACGCAGTATTTT.

This chain links TRBV7-2 with TRBJ2-3, with 7 bases that match TRBD1. This CDR3 region has 15 residues. Per the germline V gene, CDR1 is SGHTA and CDR2 is FQGNSA. V gave up 5 bases and J gave up 0 bases; unmatched junction bases: 5. For the CDR3, the DNA is TGTGCCAGCAGCCCCGGGACAGTTAGCACAGATACGCAGTATTTT. It specifies CASSPGTVSTDTQYF. The full variable domain, with the rest looked up from reference TRBV7-2 and TRBJ2-3, is GAGVSQSPSNKVTEKGKDVELRCDPISGHTALYWYRQSLGQGLEFLIYFQGNSAPDKSGLPSDRFSAERTGGSVSTLTIQRTQQEDSAVYLCASSPGTVSTDTQYFGPGTRLTVL.

The CDR3 sequence: CASSQQGQGTDTQYF. Written as DNA, the CDR3 is TGTGCCAGCAGTCAACAGGGACAGGGAACAGATACGCAGTATTTT. This chain uses TRBV12-3 or TRBV12-4 with TRBJ2-3; 9 positions match TRBD1. CDR3 length: 15 amino acids. After removal of 5 bases from V and 3 bases from J, the junction contained 6 bases not matched to a gene.

This clonotype came up a few times. J is TRBJ1-2 and V is TRBV5-1; possible D gene TRBD1, 6 bases. V was pared by 4 bases and J by 5 bases, with 9 bases between. Germline V gives CDR1 SGHRS, CDR2 YFSETQ. The CDR3 runs 12 residues. The CDR3 loop reads CASSPDRYGYTF. The CDR3 bases are TGCGCCAGCAGCCCGGACAGATATGGCTACACCTTC.

The rearrangement links TRBV24-1 to TRBJ2-5; 10 bases match TRBD1. There are 15 residues in the CDR3. Germline-derived CDR1 and CDR2 are KGHDR and SFDVKD. V shed 3 bases, J shed 7 bases, and the junction held 7 bases outside the gene matches. As DNA, the CDR3 is TGTGCCACCAGTGATGACAGCCGGGACAGGGGGACCCAGTACTTC. Translating it yields CATSDDSRDRGTQYF.

The V call is TRBV7-9, the J call TRBJ1-1; D ambiguous. The V and J ends lost 1 base and 4 bases respectively, with 7 bases between them. The CDR3 is 13 amino acids. The germline V gene has CDR1 SEHNR and CDR2 FQNEAQ (reference sequence). The CDR3 coding sequence is TGTGCCAGCAGCTTAGATTGGGTCACTGAAGCTTTCTTT. Protein sequence: CASSLDWVTEAFF.

The chain links TRBV4-1 to TRBJ1-1, with D maybe TRBD1 (5 bases). CDR3 length equals 12 residues. Trimming removed 1 base at V and 8 bases at J, with 8 bases between. Looked up from germline, CDR1 is MGHRA and CDR2 is YSYEKL. This CDR3 is CASSQGGIEAFF. The CDR3, as DNA: TGCGCCAGCAGCCAAGGGGGGATAGAAGCTTTCTTT.

The gene calls are TRBV5-1 and TRBJ1-1, with 10 positions matching TRBD1. The CDR3 sequence is 16 residues long. In germline, CDR1 is SGHRS, CDR2 YFSETQ. The V and J ends lost 1 base and 2 bases, in that order; junction bases with no gene match: 5. DNA for the CDR3: TGCGCCAGCAGCTTGTTAGGACAGGGGGTTAACACTGAAGCTTTCTTT. Translation gives CASSLLGQGVNTEAFF.

The genes are TRBV12-3 or TRBV12-4 and TRBJ2-1; 7 nucleotides agree with TRBD1. CDR3 length equals 13 residues. V gave up 5 bases and J gave up 8 bases; unmatched junction bases: 6. The CDR3 region has the DNA TGTGCCAGCAGTCCCGACAGGGTGGATGAGCAGTTCTTC. Its translation: CASSPDRVDEQFF.

This clonotype was picked up a small number of times. This chain links TRBV7-6 with TRBJ1-6; D remains unclear. The CDR3 contains 12 residues. V shed 7 bases and J shed 7 bases, with 8 bases lying between them. CDR1 and CDR2 (germline): SGHVS, FNYEAQ. The CDR3 protein is CASNTGNSPLHF. For the CDR3, the DNA is TGTGCCAGCAACACGGGGAATTCACCCCTCCACTTT.

On this clonotype: Compared with germline, one end of the junction differs, possibly owing to a read error. V and J are TRBV2 and TRBJ2-5; D possibly corresponds to TRBD2 (5 bases). The CDR3 consists of 11 residues. CDR1 and CDR2 (germline): SNHLY, FYNNEI. CDR3 sequence (DNA): TGTGTCAGCAGCGGAAGGGAGACCCAGTACTTC. It specifies CVSSGRETQYF.

This clonotype has a count of ten or more. J is TRBJ2-5 and V is TRBV7-8, with unresolved D. Trimming removed 3 bases at V and 2 bases at J, with 7 bases between. The germline V gene encodes CDR1 SGHVS and CDR2 FQNEAQ. The CDR3 totals 13 residues. The CDR3 loop reads CASSFSQQETQYF. The CDR3 coding sequence is TGTGCCAGCAGCTTTTCCCAGCAAGAGACCCAGTACTTC.

This clonotype has a handful of counts. The CDR3 DNA reads TGTGCCAGCAGCCCACAAAGACAGAGCTCCTACAATGAGCAGTTCTTC. Its translation: CASSPQRQSSYNEQFF. The rearrangement joins TRBV3-2 to TRBJ2-1. TRBV3-2 is noted as a pseudogene. The CDR3 is made up of 16 amino acids.

This clonotype has only a few counts. V gene TRBV6-2 or TRBV6-3 combines with J gene TRBJ2-7; D is unresolved. Per germline, CDR1 MNHEY and CDR2 SVGEGT. The CDR3 runs 14 residues. Trimming shortened V by 7 bases and J by 0 bases, and 13 bases separated the two germline ends. The CDR3 bases are TGTGCCAGCACCCTCACGAGAGGCTCCTACGAGCAGTACTTC. It encodes CASTLTRGSYEQYF.